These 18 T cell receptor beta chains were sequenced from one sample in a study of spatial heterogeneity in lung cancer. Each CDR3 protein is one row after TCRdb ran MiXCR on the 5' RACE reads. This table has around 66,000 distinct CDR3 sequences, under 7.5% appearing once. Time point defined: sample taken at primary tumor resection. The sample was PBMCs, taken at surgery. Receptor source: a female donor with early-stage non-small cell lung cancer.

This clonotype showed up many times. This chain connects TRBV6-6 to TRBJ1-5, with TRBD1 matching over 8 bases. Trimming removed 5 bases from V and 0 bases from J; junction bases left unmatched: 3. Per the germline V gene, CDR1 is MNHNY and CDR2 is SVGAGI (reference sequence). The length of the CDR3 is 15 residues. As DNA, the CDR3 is TGTGCCAGCAGTCCGACAGGGGTTAGCAATCAGCCCCAGCATTTT. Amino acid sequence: CASSPTGVSNQPQHF.

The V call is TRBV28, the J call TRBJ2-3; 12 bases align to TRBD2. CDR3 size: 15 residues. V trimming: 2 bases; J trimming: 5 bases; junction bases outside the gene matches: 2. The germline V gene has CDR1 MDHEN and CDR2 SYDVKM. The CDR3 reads CASSLLAGGQDTQYF. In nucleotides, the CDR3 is TGTGCCAGCAGTTTACTAGCGGGGGGGCAAGATACGCAGTATTTT.

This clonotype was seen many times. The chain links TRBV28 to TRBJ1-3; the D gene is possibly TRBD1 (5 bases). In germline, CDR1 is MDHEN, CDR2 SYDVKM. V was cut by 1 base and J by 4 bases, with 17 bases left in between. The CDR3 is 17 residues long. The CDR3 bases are TGTGCCAGCAGTTTATCCCCGAGGGGTCCAGGCGGAAACACCATATATTTT. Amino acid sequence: CASSLSPRGPGGNTIYF.

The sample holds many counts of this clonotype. The CDR3 DNA follows: TGCGCCAGCAGCCCCGGTCGGGATGAAAAACTGTTTTTT. This translates into CASSPGRDEKLFF. This chain connects TRBV10-1 to TRBJ1-4; the D is unclear. V was shortened by 6 bases and J by 6 bases, with 11 bases between the two germline ends. CDR1 and CDR2 from the germline V gene are WNHNN and SYGVQD (reference sequence). The CDR3 is 13 amino acids.

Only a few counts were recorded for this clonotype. The CDR3 DNA sequence: TGTGCCAGCAGTTCCCGACAGGGTAGAAACTCTGGAAACACCATATATTTT. Translating it yields CASSSRQGRNSGNTIYF. V gene TRBV12-3 or TRBV12-4 combines with J gene TRBJ1-3; 7 bases align to TRBD1. The CDR3 is 17 amino acids. V lost 4 bases to trimming and J lost 0 bases; unmatched junction nucleotides: 9.

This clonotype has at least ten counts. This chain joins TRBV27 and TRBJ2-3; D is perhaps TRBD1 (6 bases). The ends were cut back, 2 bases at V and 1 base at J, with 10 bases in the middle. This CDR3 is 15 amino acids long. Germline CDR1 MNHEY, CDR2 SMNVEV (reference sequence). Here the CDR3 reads CASSLRPGGTDTQYF. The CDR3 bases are TGTGCCAGCAGTTTACGGCCAGGGGGCACAGATACGCAGTATTTT.

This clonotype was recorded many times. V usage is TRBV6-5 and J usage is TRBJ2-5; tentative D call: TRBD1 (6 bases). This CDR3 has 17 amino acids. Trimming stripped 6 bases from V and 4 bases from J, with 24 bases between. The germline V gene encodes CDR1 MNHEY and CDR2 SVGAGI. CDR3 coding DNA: TGTGCCAGCAGCTACCAAGGGGGACACTCCATCGGAGAGACCCAGTACTTC. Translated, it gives CASSYQGGHSIGETQYF.

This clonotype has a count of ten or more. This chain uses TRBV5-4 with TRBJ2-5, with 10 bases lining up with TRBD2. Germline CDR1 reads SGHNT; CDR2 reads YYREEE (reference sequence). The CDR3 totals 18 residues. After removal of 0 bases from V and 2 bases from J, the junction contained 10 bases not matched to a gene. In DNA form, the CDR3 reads TGTGCCAGCAGCTTGGTTCTAGCGGGGGCCCCTCCTCAAGAGACCCAGTACTTC. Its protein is CASSLVLAGAPPQETQYF.

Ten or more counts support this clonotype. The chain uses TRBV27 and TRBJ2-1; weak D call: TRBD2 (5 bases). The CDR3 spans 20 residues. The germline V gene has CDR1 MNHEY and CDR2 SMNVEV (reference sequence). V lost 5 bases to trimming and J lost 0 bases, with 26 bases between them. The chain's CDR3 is CASSPMALARHSSSYNEQFF. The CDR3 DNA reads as TGTGCCAGCAGTCCCATGGCGCTAGCCAGACACTCGAGCTCCTACAATGAGCAGTTCTTC.

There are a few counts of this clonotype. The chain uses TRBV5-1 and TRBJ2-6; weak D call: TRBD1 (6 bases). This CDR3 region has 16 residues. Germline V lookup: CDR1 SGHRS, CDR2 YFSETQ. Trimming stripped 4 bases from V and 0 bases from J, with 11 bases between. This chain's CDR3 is CASSRDIFSGANVLTF. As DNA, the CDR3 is TGCGCCAGCAGCCGGGACATATTCTCTGGGGCCAACGTCCTGACTTTC.

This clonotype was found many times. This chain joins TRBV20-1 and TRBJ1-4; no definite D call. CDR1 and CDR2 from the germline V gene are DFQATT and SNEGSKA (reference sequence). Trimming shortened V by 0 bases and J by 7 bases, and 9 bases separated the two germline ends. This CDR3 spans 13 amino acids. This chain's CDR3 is CSARESGREKLFF. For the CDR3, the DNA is TGCAGTGCTAGAGAAAGCGGGCGTGAAAAACTGTTTTTT.

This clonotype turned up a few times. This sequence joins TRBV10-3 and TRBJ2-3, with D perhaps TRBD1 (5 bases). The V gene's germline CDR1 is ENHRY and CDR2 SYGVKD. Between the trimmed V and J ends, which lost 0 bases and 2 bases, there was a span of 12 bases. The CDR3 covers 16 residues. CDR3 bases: TGTGCCATCAGTGAGTCGACAGCCACTTTCACAGATACGCAGTATTTT. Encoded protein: CAISESTATFTDTQYF.

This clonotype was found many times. The CDR3, as DNA: TGTGCCAGCAGCCAAGATTGGTGGGCAGGGGGCACTGAAGCTTTCTTT. This sequence encodes CASSQDWWAGGTEAFF. The chain employs TRBV14 and TRBJ1-1; 7 nucleotides agree with TRBD1. CDR3 length: 16 residues. V lost 0 bases to trimming and J lost 4 bases; unmatched junction nucleotides: 8. Germline CDR1 is SGHDN and CDR2 is FVKESK.

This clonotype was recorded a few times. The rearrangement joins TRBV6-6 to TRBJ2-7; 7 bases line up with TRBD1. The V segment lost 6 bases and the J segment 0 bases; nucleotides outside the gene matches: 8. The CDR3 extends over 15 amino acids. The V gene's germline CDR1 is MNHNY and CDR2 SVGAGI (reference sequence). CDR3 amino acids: CASRGTGESSYEQYV. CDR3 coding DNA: TGTGCCAGCAGGGGTACAGGGGAAAGCTCCTACGAGCAGTACGTC.

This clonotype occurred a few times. This chain's CDR3 is CASSPTGAPWGETQYF. CDR3 sequence (DNA): TGTGCCAGCAGCCCTACAGGGGCCCCATGGGGGGAGACCCAGTACTTC. This sequence joins TRBV5-4 and TRBJ2-5; 7 positions match TRBD1. Germline V gene data show CDR1 as SGHNT and CDR2 as YYREEE (reference sequence). V dropped 4 bases and J dropped 5; count of bases not matched to a gene: 14. The CDR3 consists of 16 residues.

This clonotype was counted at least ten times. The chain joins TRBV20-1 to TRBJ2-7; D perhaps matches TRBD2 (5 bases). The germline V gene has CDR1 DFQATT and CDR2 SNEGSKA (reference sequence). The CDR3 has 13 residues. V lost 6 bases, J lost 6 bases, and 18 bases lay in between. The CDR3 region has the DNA TGCAGTGCCCTGCCACTAGGACGCTTCGAGCAGTACTTC. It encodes CSALPLGRFEQYF.

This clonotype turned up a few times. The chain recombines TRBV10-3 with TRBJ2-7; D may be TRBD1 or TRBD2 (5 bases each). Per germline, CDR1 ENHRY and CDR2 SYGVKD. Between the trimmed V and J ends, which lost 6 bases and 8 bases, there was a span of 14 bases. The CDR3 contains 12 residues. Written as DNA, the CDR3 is TGTGCCATCAGACGGGACCGCTCGAAGCAGTACGTC. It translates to CAIRRDRSKQYV.

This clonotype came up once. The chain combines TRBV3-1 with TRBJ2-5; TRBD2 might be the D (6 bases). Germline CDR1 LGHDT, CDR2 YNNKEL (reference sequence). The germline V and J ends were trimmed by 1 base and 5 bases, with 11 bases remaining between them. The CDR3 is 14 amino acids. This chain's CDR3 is CASSQVLAWETQYF. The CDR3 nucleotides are TGTGCCAGCAGCCAAGTTCTAGCGTGGGAGACCCAGTACTTC.